The 12 T cell receptor beta chains reported below all come from one sample, sequenced in a study of PD-L1 blockade in urothelial cancer. Assay used: immunoSEQ multiplex PCR; TCRdb lists only in-frame clones, some missing. The table includes tens of thousands of clones, 70% to 90% detected once. Sequences were derived from PBMCs, sampled around atezolizumab (anti-PD-L1) treatment. These TCRs come from a man aged 60 to 69 with urothelial cancer.

V gene TRBV30 combines with J gene TRBJ1-1; tentatively, D is TRBD1 (5 bases). V was cut by 3 bases and J by 7 bases, with 24 bases left in between. Germline lookup yields CDR1 GTSNPN and CDR2 SVGIG (reference sequence). This CDR3 spans 16 amino acids. CDR3 sequence reads: CAWSLSGRGRLIEAFF. The CDR3 DNA sequence: TGTGCCTGGAGCCTTTCCGGGAGGGGTAGGTTAATTGAAGCTTTCTTT.

V and J are TRBV30 and TRBJ2-5, with D possibly being TRBD2 (5 bases). The length of the CDR3 is 13 residues. CDR1 is GTSNPN and CDR2 is SVGIG in the germline V gene (reference sequence). V dropped 0 bases and J dropped 5 bases, with 10 bases sitting between them. CDR3 residues: CAWSVRGSETQYF. For the CDR3, the DNA is TGTGCCTGGAGTGTACGGGGTTCGGAGACCCAGTACTTC.

The chain joins TRBV5-1 to TRBJ2-7, with 7 bases fitting TRBD1. This CDR3 contains 13 residues. Germline CDR1 SGHRS, CDR2 YFSETQ. J gave up 2 bases and V 6 bases, and 5 bases lay outside the gene matches. The CDR3 DNA sequence: TGCGCCAGCACCTCCGGGACAGCCTACGAGCAGTACTTC. It is translated as CASTSGTAYEQYF.

The chain joins TRBV30 to TRBJ2-3; 7 nucleotides match TRBD1. Germline loops: CDR1 GTSNPN, CDR2 SVGIG (reference sequence). J lost 0 bases, V lost 8 bases, and 8 bases had no gene match. This CDR3 is built from 14 residues. For the CDR3, the DNA is TGTGCCCACAGACAGGGCTTCAGCACAGATACGCAGTATTTT. It translates to CAHRQGFSTDTQYF.

The genes are TRBV6-5 and TRBJ2-5; tentatively, D is TRBD1 (5 bases). V shed 2 bases and J shed 5 bases, with 9 bases lying between them. This CDR3 has 13 amino acids. Germline-derived CDR1 and CDR2 are MNHEY and SVGAGI. The CDR3 nucleotides are TGTGCCAGCAGTTACCCGACAGCCGAGACCCAGTACTTC. Protein sequence: CASSYPTAETQYF.

V gene TRBV14 combines with J gene TRBJ2-3, with 7 bases identical to TRBD2. Germline V gene data show CDR1 as SGHDN and CDR2 as FVKESK. The ends lost 3 bases at V and 0 bases at J; junction bases unmatched: 9. This CDR3 comprises 17 residues. The CDR3 sequence is CASSQIGGSGSTDTQYF. CDR3 nucleotide sequence: TGTGCCAGCAGCCAGATAGGAGGTAGCGGGAGCACAGATACGCAGTATTTT. The whole variable domain, filled in from reference TRBV14 and TRBJ2-3, reads EAGVTQFPSHSVIEKGQTVTLRCDPISGHDNLYWYRRVMGKEIKFLLHFVKESKQDESGMPNNRFLAERTGGTYSTLKVQPAELEDSGVYFCASSQIGGSGSTDTQYFGPGTRLTVL.

This chain joins TRBV9 and TRBJ2-2, with 11 bases that match TRBD2. V shed 4 bases and J 7 bases; nucleotides not matched to a gene: 6. The CDR3 spans 15 residues. Per the germline V gene, CDR1 is SGDLS and CDR2 is YYNGEE. CDR3 residues: CASSTSGGLIGELFF. As DNA, the CDR3 is TGTGCCAGCAGCACTAGCGGGGGATTAATCGGGGAGCTGTTTTTT.

The chain joins TRBV18 to TRBJ1-5; a weak D match, TRBD1 (6 bases). The CDR3 consists of 15 residues. Trimming took 2 bases from V and 4 from J, leaving 12 bases between them. The germline V gene encodes CDR1 KGHSH and CDR2 LQKENI. CDR3 DNA: TGTGCCAGCTCACCAGCACACAGGGAGAATCAGCCCCAGCATTTT. Translation: CASSPAHRENQPQHF.

The rearrangement links TRBV11-3 to TRBJ1-1; D not certain. Germline V gene data show CDR1 as SGHNT and CDR2 as YENEEA. V lost 10 bases and J lost 0, with 6 bases in between. The CDR3 covers 11 residues. This chain's CDR3 is CAIELNTEAFF. In nucleotides, the CDR3 is TGTGCCATCGAGTTGAACACTGAAGCTTTCTTT.

As regards this clone: Distinct nucleotide sequences in the sample also encode this CDR3. This chain joins TRBV7-9 and TRBJ2-5, with D perhaps TRBD1 (5 bases). CDR1 is SEHNR, CDR2 FQNEAQ, per germline (reference sequence). This CDR3 has 13 residues. V lost 2 bases and J 5 bases, leaving 9 bases between the germline ends. The CDR3 is CASSLQGVETQYF. The CDR3 DNA follows: TGTGCCAGCAGCTTACAGGGTGTGGAGACCCAGTACTTC.

This chain uses TRBV6-1 with TRBJ1-6; D unclear. The V gene's germline CDR1 is MNHNS and CDR2 SASEGT. The CDR3 spans 13 residues. Trimming took 6 bases from V and 7 from J, leaving 10 bases between them. The CDR3 loop reads CASSAGLNSPLHF. The CDR3 DNA reads as TGTGCCAGCAGCGCGGGCCTCAATTCACCCCTCCACTTT.

The rearrangement uses TRBV5-1 and TRBJ2-7; TRBD2 matches 13 bases. Germline lookup yields CDR1 SGHRS and CDR2 YFSETQ. V lost 0 bases and J lost 7; bases outside the gene matches: 7. The CDR3 runs to 16 residues. CDR3 sequence (DNA): TGCGCCAGCAGCTTGGGCCGACTAGCGGGGGGCGGGGAGCAGTACTTC. This gives the protein CASSLGRLAGGGEQYF.